The rows below give T cell receptor beta chains drawn from one sample of a study of CD8+CD57+ T cells in acquired aplastic anemia. TCRdb re-called the reads through MiXCR, storing one row per CDR3 protein. The sample has about 170,000 distinct CDR3 sequences, around 60% seen once; the top ten hold 45%. Sequenced material: sorted CD4+, CD8+, or CD8+CD57+ T cells (not recorded which) from PBMCs. The receptors stem from a human donor in good health. Both conserved end residues are part of each CDR3. A D gene is named only where the DNA matches it firmly. Some rows mark clone size as missing; the rest say once, few, many or name a class of expanded clone.

TRBV7-9	-	few	13	TRBJ2-7	TGTGCCAGCAGCTTTCAGGGACCCTACGAGCAGTACTTC	CASSFQGPYEQYF
TRBV19	-	-	14	TRBJ1-1	TGTGCCAGTATCCGAGGGACGGAGAACACTGAAGCTTTCTTT	CASIRGTENTEAFF
TRBV2	-	many	15	TRBJ2-5	TGTGCCAGCAGTGAAAAGGTGACCCCTCAAGAGACCCAGTACTTC	CASSEKVTPQETQYF
TRBV7-9	TRBD1	-	17	TRBJ1-6	TGTGCCAGCAGCTTGTACGGACAGGGGGCGCGTGATTCACCCCTCCACTTT	CASSLYGQGARDSPLHF
TRBV24-1	-	-	16	TRBJ2-2	TGTGCCGCCAGTGCGTGGCAGTGCCTCAACACCGGGGAGCTGTTTTTT	CAASAWQCLNTGELFF
TRBV6-1	-	-	16	TRBJ2-6	TGTGCCAGCAGTGAGTCGGAGGAAGGTGGGGCCAACGTCCTGACTTTC	CASSESEEGGANVLTF
TRBV13	-	many	13	TRBJ1-4	TGTGCCAGCAGCTTAGGCCTGAATGAAAAACTGTTTTTT	CASSLGLNEKLFF
TRBV4-2	-	-	15	TRBJ2-7	TGTGCCAGCAGCCAAGCAATTGGACCGGTCGAAGAGCAGTACTTC	CASSQAIGPVEEQYF
TRBV5-1	-	-	14	TRBJ2-3	TGCGCCAGCAGCTCGGTGGGACGCACAGATACGCAGTATTTT	CASSSVGRTDTQYF
TRBV18	-	few	14	TRBJ2-7	TGTGCCAGCTCACCAGGGGACCCAACCCGGGAGCAGTACTTC	CASSPGDPTREQYF
TRBV5-1	-	-	12	TRBJ2-1	TGCGCCAGCAGCCCCCCTCACAATGAGCAGTTCTTC	CASSPPHNEQFF
TRBV7-2	TRBD2	-	17	TRBJ2-5	TGTGCCAGCAGCTTAGATTCCGGCGGGAGGGCCATGGAGACCCAGTACTTT	CASSLDSGGRAMETQYF
TRBV19	TRBD2	-	18	TRBJ2-2	TGTGCCAGTAGCTCCCAGGGACTAGCGGGGTTTGACACCGGGGAGCTGTTTTTT	CASSSQGLAGFDTGELFF
TRBV27	-	-	16	TRBJ1-6	TGTGCCAGCAGTTTATTTTCAGGCGTGGGGATGACACCCCTCCACTTT	CASSLFSGVGMTPLHF
TRBV19	TRBD2	-	14	TRBJ2-3	TGTGCCAGTAGTCTAGCGGGGGACACAGATACGCAGTATTTT	CASSLAGDTDTQYF
TRBV20-1	-	-	15	TRBJ2-7	TGCAGTGCTAGAGATCAAGCCATGACCTCCTACGAGCAGTACTTC	CSARDQAMTSYEQYF
TRBV20-1	-	many	16	TRBJ2-7	TGCAGTGCTATCGGTCTAGCGAGTACCCTATCGAGGGAGCAGTACTTC	CSAIGLASTLSREQYF
TRBV14	TRBD2	many	15	TRBJ2-5	TGTGCCAGCAGCCAAGAGCAAGCGGGAGAAGAGACCCAGTACTTC	CASSQEQAGEETQYF
TRBV15	TRBD2	-	17	TRBJ2-1	TGTGCCACCAGCAGAGGCCAAACTAGCGGGAGCGCTAATGAGCAGTTCTTC	CATSRGQTSGSANEQFF
TRBV19	-	once	16	TRBJ2-7	TGTGCCAGTAGTCACCGCCCGGGAAATGGAGCCTACGAGCAGTACTTC	CASSHRPGNGAYEQYF
TRBV2	TRBD1	-	14	TRBJ2-5	TGTGCCAGCAGTCACTCAGACAGGGGGGAGACCCAGTACTTC	CASSHSDRGETQYF
TRBV25-1	-	once	14	TRBJ2-1	TGTGCCAGCAGTGTACAGGGAGGTCAGGATGAGCAGTTCTTC	CASSVQGGQDEQFF
TRBV7-3	-	-	13	TRBJ1-3	TGTGCCAGCAGCTTGGGTCATGGAAACACCATATATTTT	CASSLGHGNTIYF
TRBV7-9	TRBD1	-	17	TRBJ2-3	TGTGCCAGCAGCTTAGGCTACGGCAGGGGGTCAGGAGATACGCAGTATTTT	CASSLGYGRGSGDTQYF
TRBV15	TRBD1	-	16	TRBJ1-5	TGTGCCACCAGCAGAGGTGGAGGGACAGGGAATCAGCCCCAGCATTTT	CATSRGGGTGNQPQHF
TRBV5-5	-	-	12	TRBJ2-1	TGTGCCAGCAGCCCTACCTACAATGAGCAGTTCTTC	CASSPTYNEQFF
TRBV20-1	TRBD2	-	15	TRBJ2-1	TGCAGTGCTAGACCCTCGGCGGGAGGTAGCAATGAGCAGTTCTTC	CSARPSAGGSNEQFF
TRBV7-8	TRBD2	many	17	TRBJ2-2	TGTGCCAGCCCCTCCCCAGAACTAGCGGGAGACGCCGGGGAGCTGTTTTTT	CASPSPELAGDAGELFF
TRBV7-2	TRBD1	-	15	TRBJ1-2	TGTGCCAGCAGAGACACAGGGGGCGCGTTGTATGGCTACACCTTC	CASRDTGGALYGYTF
TRBV20-1	-	-	14	TRBJ2-5	TGCAGTGCTTTCCCGGGACCTGAGGGAGAGACCCAGTACTTC	CSAFPGPEGETQYF
TRBV12-3/TRBV12-4	-	-	10	TRBJ1-3	TGTGCCAGCAGTTTGAACACCATATATTTT	CASSLNTIYF
TRBV19	-	-	14	TRBJ1-4	TGTGCCAGTAGTTTCCGGGACACAAATGAAAAACTGTTTTTT	CASSFRDTNEKLFF
TRBV27	-	-	13	TRBJ2-1	TGTGCCAGCAGTTTCCTAGAAGCGGGTGAGCAGTTCTTC	CASSFLEAGEQFF
TRBV9	-	many	16	TRBJ2-1	TGTGCCAGCAGCGCATCATCTAGGGTGGCCTACAATGAGCAGTTCTTC	CASSASSRVAYNEQFF
TRBV15	-	-	16	TRBJ1-4	TGTGCCACCAGCAGAGATTGGGCCGTACGCGGTGAAAAACTGTTTTTT	CATSRDWAVRGEKLFF
TRBV25-1	-	few	13	TRBJ1-1	TGTGCCAGCAGTGAAGGGGAAAACACTGAAGCTTTCTTT	CASSEGENTEAFF
TRBV5-6	-	-	17	TRBJ2-7	TGTGCCAGCAGCTTAGGTCGGGCTGGGCAGGGATCCTACGAGCAGTGCTTC	CASSLGRAGQGSYEQCF